This T cell receptor (beta chain) was sequenced during a study of T cells in Graves' hyperthyroidism and ophthalmopathy. The hyperthyroidism was newly diagnosed and had lasted under 2 months; the patients were aged 18 to 65. 10 ml of fresh peripheral blood supplied the PBMCs. Study-wide results and caveats: Ophthalmopathy, which appeared later, was predicted by the model a median approximately 6.7 months before onset. Most thyroid clonotypes that were expanded above 0.001 also turned up in blood.

The investigators amplified TCR beta CDR3 regions from RNA transcripts. First-round RT-PCR of the TCR CDR3 relied on the HTBI primer set. A single record per CDR3 protein comes from TCRdb applying MiXCR to the multiplex PCR reads. Of roughly 740,000 distinct CDR3 sequences listed, about 15% are singletons. The CDR3 covers 17 residues. Trimming shortened V by 5 bases and J by 0 bases, and 17 bases separated the two germline ends. The V gene's germline CDR1 is SGHAT and CDR2 FQNNGV. In the case of this clonotype: Its target is not known.

The chain recombines TRBV11-2 with TRBJ2-1; no definite D call. The TCR sequence derives from a man aged 18 to 35 with Graves' hyperthyroidism. The sequencing sample was made of blood. In DNA form, the CDR3 reads TGTGCCAGCAGCCCAAATTTAGCCGATAGCTCCTACAATGAGCAGTTCTTC. Amino acid sequence: CASSPNLADSSYNEQFF. Full variable domain (missing parts from reference TRBV11-2 and TRBJ2-1): EAGVAQSPRYKIIEKRQSVAFWCNPISGHATLYWYQQILGQGPKLLIQFQNNGVVDDSQLPKDRFSAERLKGVDSTLKIQPAKLEDSAVYLCASSPNLADSSYNEQFFGPGTRLTVL.